These T cell receptor beta chains were read from a single sample in a study of T-cell memory formation after mild COVID-19. TCRdb reprocessed the 5' RACE reads via MiXCR and lists one record per CDR3 protein. The table has around 190,000 distinct CDR3 sequences, roughly 18% seen once; the top ten hold 3% to 4.5%. Sequenced: PBMCs or a T cell subset sorted from them (not recorded which). The receptors here all came from a man between 18 and 29 years old who had mild COVID-19 (a few samples of this study predate the infection). Cell type and time point are not known. CDR3s include the opening cysteine and the closing phenylalanine or tryptophan. The order of the fields is D gene, V gene, clone size, J gene, CDR3 DNA, CDR3 protein. D genes are given only for firm matches. Size is omitted from some rows. Given values are once, few, many or a class for expanded clones.

d_call: -
v_call: TRBV18
clone_size: once
j_call: TRBJ2-7
cdr3_nt: TGTGCCAGCACGACAGGCTCCTACGAGCAGTACTTC
cdr3_aa: CASTTGSYEQYF

d_call: -
v_call: TRBV7-6
clone_size: few
j_call: TRBJ1-1
cdr3_nt: TGTGCCAGCAGCTTAGTCGGCGGCAGGGAGGCCGAAGCTTTCTTT
cdr3_aa: CASSLVGGREAEAFF

d_call: -
v_call: TRBV7-2
clone_size: few
j_call: TRBJ1-2
cdr3_nt: TGTGCCAGCAGCTTAGGGTCGAGCGACTTCTATGGCTACACCTTC
cdr3_aa: CASSLGSSDFYGYTF

d_call: TRBD1
v_call: TRBV5-1
clone_size: few
j_call: TRBJ2-1
cdr3_nt: TGCGCCAGCAGCCAGCGGACAGGGATCTTGCATGAGCAGTTCTTC
cdr3_aa: CASSQRTGILHEQFF

d_call: -
v_call: TRBV10-3
clone_size: few
j_call: TRBJ1-1
cdr3_nt: TGTGCCATCAGTGATCGGGATAACACTGAAGCTTTCTTT
cdr3_aa: CAISDRDNTEAFF

d_call: -
v_call: TRBV7-9
clone_size: many
j_call: TRBJ2-1
cdr3_nt: TGTGCCAGCAGCTTAGACAGGAATGAGCAGTTCTTC
cdr3_aa: CASSLDRNEQFF

d_call: -
v_call: TRBV7-2
clone_size: few
j_call: TRBJ1-5
cdr3_nt: TGTGCCAGCAGCTTAAATATAGGGTATCAGCCCCAGCATTTT
cdr3_aa: CASSLNIGYQPQHF

d_call: -
v_call: TRBV30
clone_size: few
j_call: TRBJ1-6
cdr3_nt: TGTGCCTGGAGTGTTCACGGGGGTTATAATTCACCCCTCCACTTT
cdr3_aa: CAWSVHGGYNSPLHF

d_call: TRBD2
v_call: TRBV27
clone_size: many
j_call: TRBJ2-3
cdr3_nt: TGTGCCAGCAAACACGGGGGGGTAAGCACAGATACGCAGTATTTT
cdr3_aa: CASKHGGVSTDTQYF

d_call: -
v_call: TRBV2
clone_size: -
j_call: TRBJ1-1
cdr3_nt: TGTGCCAGCAGGGACACGAACATGAACACTGAAGCTTTCTTT
cdr3_aa: CASRDTNMNTEAFF

d_call: -
v_call: TRBV29-1
clone_size: -
j_call: TRBJ1-4
cdr3_nt: TGCAGCGGATGGGGGGGAGCAACTAATGAAAAACTGTTTTTT
cdr3_aa: CSGWGGATNEKLFF

d_call: TRBD1
v_call: TRBV2
clone_size: -
j_call: TRBJ1-5
cdr3_nt: TGTGCCAGCAGGACAGGGCCCCAGCCCCAGCATTTT
cdr3_aa: CASRTGPQPQHF

d_call: -
v_call: TRBV5-1
clone_size: -
j_call: TRBJ1-1
cdr3_nt: TGCGCCAGCAGCTTGATCGGGGGCCCTGAAGCTTTCTTT
cdr3_aa: CASSLIGGPEAFF

d_call: TRBD2
v_call: TRBV7-2
clone_size: -
j_call: TRBJ2-2
cdr3_nt: TGTGCCAGCAGCTTGTATGCGGGGGGGAGCACCGGGGAGCTGTTTTTT
cdr3_aa: CASSLYAGGSTGELFF

d_call: TRBD2
v_call: TRBV5-6
clone_size: -
j_call: TRBJ2-5
cdr3_nt: TGTGCCAGCAGCTCCCTCCAGCGGGGTGGAGAGACCCAGTACTTC
cdr3_aa: CASSSLQRGGETQYF

d_call: TRBD2
v_call: TRBV20-1
clone_size: once
j_call: TRBJ2-3
cdr3_nt: TGCAGTGCCCGACTAGCGGGGGTGGATACGCAGTATTTT
cdr3_aa: CSARLAGVDTQYF

d_call: -
v_call: TRBV6-2/TRBV6-3
clone_size: -
j_call: TRBJ2-7
cdr3_nt: TGTGCCAGCACCCCGCTCCGGGACGTCCACGAGCAGTACTTC
cdr3_aa: CASTPLRDVHEQYF

d_call: -
v_call: TRBV12-5
clone_size: -
j_call: TRBJ1-1
cdr3_nt: TGTGCTAGTGGTTTGTGGAGATCCGGCAACACTGAAGCTTTCTTT
cdr3_aa: CASGLWRSGNTEAFF

d_call: -
v_call: TRBV6-5
clone_size: -
j_call: TRBJ1-1
cdr3_nt: TGTGCCAGCAGTTACTCTCCGGGCTTGATCACTGAAGCTTTCTTT
cdr3_aa: CASSYSPGLITEAFF

d_call: TRBD1
v_call: TRBV5-1
clone_size: -
j_call: TRBJ1-2
cdr3_nt: TGCGCCAGCAGCTTTAACACAGGGGGCCCCACCTTC
cdr3_aa: CASSFNTGGPTF

d_call: -
v_call: TRBV24-1
clone_size: -
j_call: TRBJ2-1
cdr3_nt: TGTGCCACCAGTGAAACCGGAAATGAGCAGTTCTTC
cdr3_aa: CATSETGNEQFF

d_call: -
v_call: TRBV5-1
clone_size: few
j_call: TRBJ1-5
cdr3_nt: TGCGCCAGCACCCCCGGACCGGGACCTAATCAGCCCCAGCATTTT
cdr3_aa: CASTPGPGPNQPQHF

d_call: -
v_call: TRBV4-3
clone_size: many
j_call: TRBJ2-3
cdr3_nt: TGCGCCAGCAGCCAGAACAGGGAAGGAGATACGCAGTATTTT
cdr3_aa: CASSQNREGDTQYF

d_call: TRBD1
v_call: TRBV7-9
clone_size: -
j_call: TRBJ1-4
cdr3_nt: TGTGCCAGCAGCTTAGCCCGCGGGACAGGGGGGGAAAAACTGTTTTTT
cdr3_aa: CASSLARGTGGEKLFF

d_call: -
v_call: TRBV5-1
clone_size: few
j_call: TRBJ2-3
cdr3_nt: TGCGCCAGCAGCTTGGATCAGGGGACGAGCACAGATACGCAGTATTTT
cdr3_aa: CASSLDQGTSTDTQYF

d_call: -
v_call: TRBV7-2
clone_size: few
j_call: TRBJ2-5
cdr3_nt: TGTGCCAGCAGCTCCCCGGTAAAAGAGACCCAGTACTTC
cdr3_aa: CASSSPVKETQYF

d_call: TRBD2
v_call: TRBV7-3
clone_size: few
j_call: TRBJ2-2
cdr3_nt: TGTGCCAGCAGGCCGGGGGGGAGCAGCGCCGGGGAGCTGTTTTTT
cdr3_aa: CASRPGGSSAGELFF

d_call: -
v_call: TRBV5-1
clone_size: few
j_call: TRBJ2-2
cdr3_nt: TGCGCCAGCAACCCCTCAGAAGGGAACACCGGGGAGCTGTTTTTT
cdr3_aa: CASNPSEGNTGELFF

d_call: TRBD2
v_call: TRBV28
clone_size: -
j_call: TRBJ2-6
cdr3_nt: TGTGCCAGCAGTTTATCGGGGGGACGCTCTGGGGCCAACGTCCTGACTTTC
cdr3_aa: CASSLSGGRSGANVLTF

d_call: -
v_call: TRBV6-5
clone_size: few
j_call: TRBJ1-5
cdr3_nt: TGTGCCAGCAGAACCGGGGTTTATCAGCCCCAGCATTTT
cdr3_aa: CASRTGVYQPQHF